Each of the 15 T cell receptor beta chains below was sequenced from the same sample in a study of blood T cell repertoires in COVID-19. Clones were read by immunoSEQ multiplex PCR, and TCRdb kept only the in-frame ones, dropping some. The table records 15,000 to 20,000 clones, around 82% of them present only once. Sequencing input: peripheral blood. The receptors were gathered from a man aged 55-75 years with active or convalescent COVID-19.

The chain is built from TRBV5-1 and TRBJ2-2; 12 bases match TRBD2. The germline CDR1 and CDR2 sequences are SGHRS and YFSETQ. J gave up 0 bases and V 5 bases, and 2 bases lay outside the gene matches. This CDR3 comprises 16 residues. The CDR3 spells CASRASGRANTGELFF. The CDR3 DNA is TGCGCCAGCAGAGCTAGCGGGAGGGCGAACACCGGGGAGCTGTTTTTT.

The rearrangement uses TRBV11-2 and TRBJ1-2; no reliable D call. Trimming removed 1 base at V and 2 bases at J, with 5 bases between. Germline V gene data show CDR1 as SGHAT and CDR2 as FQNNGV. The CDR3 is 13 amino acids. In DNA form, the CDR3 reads TGTGCCAGCAGCTTAGGAGAAAACTATGGCTACACCTTC. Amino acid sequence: CASSLGENYGYTF.

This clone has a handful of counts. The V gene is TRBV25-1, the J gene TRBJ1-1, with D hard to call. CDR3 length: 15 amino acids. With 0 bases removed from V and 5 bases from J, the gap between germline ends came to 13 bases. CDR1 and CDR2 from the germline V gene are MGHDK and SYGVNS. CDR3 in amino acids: CASSEYGGFGTEAFF. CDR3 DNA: TGTGCCAGCAGTGAATATGGAGGGTTCGGGACTGAAGCTTTCTTT. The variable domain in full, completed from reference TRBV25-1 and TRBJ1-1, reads EADIYQTPRYLVIGTGKKITLECSQTMGHDKMYWYQQDPGMELHLIHYSYGVNSTEKGDLSSESTVSRIRTEHFPLTLESARPSHTSQYLCASSEYGGFGTEAFFGQGTRLTVV.

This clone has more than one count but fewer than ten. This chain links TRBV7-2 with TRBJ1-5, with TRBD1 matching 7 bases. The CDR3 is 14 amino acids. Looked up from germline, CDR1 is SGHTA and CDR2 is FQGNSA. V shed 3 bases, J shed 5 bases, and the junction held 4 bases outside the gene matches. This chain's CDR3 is CASSFNQGDQPQHF. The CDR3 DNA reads TGTGCCAGCAGCTTTAACCAGGGGGATCAGCCCCAGCATTTT.

The DNA of the CDR3 is TGTGCCAGCAGTGAACGGGGGGGCAACTATGGCTACACCTTC. Protein product: CASSERGGNYGYTF. The chain is built from TRBV25-1 and TRBJ1-2, with D possibly TRBD1 on 6 matching bases. This CDR3 spans 14 amino acids. Between the trimmed V and J ends, which lost 2 bases and 2 bases, there was a span of 9 bases. In germline, CDR1 is MGHDK, CDR2 SYGVNS.

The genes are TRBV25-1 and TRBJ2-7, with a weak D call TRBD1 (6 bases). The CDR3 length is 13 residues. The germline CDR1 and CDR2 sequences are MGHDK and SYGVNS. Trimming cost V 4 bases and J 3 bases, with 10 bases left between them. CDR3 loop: CASSAKGVYEQYF. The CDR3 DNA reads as TGTGCCAGCAGTGCTAAGGGGGTCTACGAGCAGTACTTC.

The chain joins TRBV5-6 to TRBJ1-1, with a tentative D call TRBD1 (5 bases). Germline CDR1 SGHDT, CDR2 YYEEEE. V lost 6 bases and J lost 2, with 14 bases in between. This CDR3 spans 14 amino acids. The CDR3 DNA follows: TGTGCCAGCATAGACAGAAGGTTTAACACTGAAGCTTTCTTT. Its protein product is CASIDRRFNTEAFF.

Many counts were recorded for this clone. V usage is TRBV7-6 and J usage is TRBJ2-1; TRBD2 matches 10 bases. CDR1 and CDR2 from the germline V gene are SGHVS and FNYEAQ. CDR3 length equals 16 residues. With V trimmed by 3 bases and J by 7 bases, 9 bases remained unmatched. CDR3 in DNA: TGTGCCAGCAGCTTCGAGCGGGGGGGCAGTCGGAATGAGCAGTTCTTC. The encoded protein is CASSFERGGSRNEQFF.

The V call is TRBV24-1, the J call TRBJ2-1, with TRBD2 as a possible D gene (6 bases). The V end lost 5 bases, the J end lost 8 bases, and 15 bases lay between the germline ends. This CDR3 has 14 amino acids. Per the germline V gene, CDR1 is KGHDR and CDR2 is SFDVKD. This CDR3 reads CATSGGGILDEQFF. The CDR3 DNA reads TGTGCCACCAGTGGGGGCGGGATTCTCGATGAGCAGTTCTTC.

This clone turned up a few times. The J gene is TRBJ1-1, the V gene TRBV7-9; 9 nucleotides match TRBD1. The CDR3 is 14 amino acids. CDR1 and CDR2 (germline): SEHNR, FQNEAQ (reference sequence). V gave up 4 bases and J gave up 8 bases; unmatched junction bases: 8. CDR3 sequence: CASSSPGQGIEAFF. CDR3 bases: TGTGCCAGCAGCTCCCCGGGACAGGGAATCGAAGCTTTCTTT.

CDR3 amino acids: CASSSTGPHNEKLFF. The CDR3 DNA reads TGTGCCAGTAGTAGTACAGGACCACATAATGAAAAACTGTTTTTT. The V call is TRBV19, the J call TRBJ1-4; D might be TRBD1 (5 bases). There are 15 residues in the CDR3. The germline gives CDR1 LNHDA, CDR2 SQIVND (reference sequence). Trimming removed 4 bases from V and 4 bases from J, with 13 bases in between.

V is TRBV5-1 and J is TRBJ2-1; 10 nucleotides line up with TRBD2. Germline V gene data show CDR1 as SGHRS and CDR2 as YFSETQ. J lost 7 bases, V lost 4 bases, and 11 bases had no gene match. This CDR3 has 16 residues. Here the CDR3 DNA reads TGCGCCAGCAGCCTCGGTACTAGCGGGGTGTCGAATGAGCAGTTCTTC. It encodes CASSLGTSGVSNEQFF.

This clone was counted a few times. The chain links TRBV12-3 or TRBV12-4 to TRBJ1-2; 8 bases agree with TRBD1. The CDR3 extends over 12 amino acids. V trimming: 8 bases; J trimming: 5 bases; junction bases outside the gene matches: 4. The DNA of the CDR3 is TGTGCCAGCGGTAGGACAGGGTATGGCTACACCTTC. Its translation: CASGRTGYGYTF.

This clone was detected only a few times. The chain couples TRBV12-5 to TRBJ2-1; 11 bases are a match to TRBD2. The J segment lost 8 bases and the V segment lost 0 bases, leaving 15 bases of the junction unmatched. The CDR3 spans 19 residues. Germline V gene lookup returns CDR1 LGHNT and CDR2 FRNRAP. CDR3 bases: TGTGCTAGTGGTTTGGTACTTAGTACACTAGCGGGGGTCTTCCATGAGCAGTTCTTC. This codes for CASGLVLSTLAGVFHEQFF.

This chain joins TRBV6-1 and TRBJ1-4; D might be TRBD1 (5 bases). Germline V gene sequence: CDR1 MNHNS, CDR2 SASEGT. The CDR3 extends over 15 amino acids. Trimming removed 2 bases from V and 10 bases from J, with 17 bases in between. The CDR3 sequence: CASSERTRGEGKLFF. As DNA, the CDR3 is TGTGCCAGCAGTGAAAGGACTAGGGGTGAGGGAAAACTGTTTTTT.